The 8 T cell receptor beta chains below were found in one sample sequenced in a study of T cell responses to AZD1222 COVID-19 vaccine (dated by TCRdb to the early 2020s). The time point tag for this specimen amounts to: baseline before first vaccination. The library was obtained by the immunoSEQ multiplex PCR assay. Drawn from immuneACCESS, this table holds only the in-frame rearrangements with V and J called that TCRdb kept. Clones are partly lost; checked studies trace under half to an unresolved V gene and leave the rest unexplained. The sample profile shows 99,000 or so clones; over 75% of them were found once. About 2.5% of the sample belongs to the ten largest clones. Sequenced material: peripheral blood, taken on day 0 of AZD1222 vaccination. The source is an adult in good health.

The rearrangement uses TRBV15 and TRBJ1-1, with D unresolved. Per the germline V gene, CDR1 is LNHNV and CDR2 is YYDKDF (reference sequence). The CDR3 contains 13 residues. With 1 base removed from V and 3 bases from J, the gap between germline ends came to 6 bases. The CDR3 here is CATSRGEYTEAFF. In DNA, the CDR3 is TGTGCCACCAGCAGAGGGGAGTACACTGAAGCTTTCTTT.

The chain employs TRBV6-2 or TRBV6-3 and TRBJ2-7, with TRBD2 as a possible D gene (6 bases). V dropped 6 bases and J dropped 4 bases, with 16 bases sitting between them. The CDR3 length is 14 residues. Germline assignment: CDR1 MNHEY and CDR2 SVGEGT. The CDR3: CASSRASADYEQYF. In DNA form, the CDR3 reads TGTGCCAGCAGCCGAGCTAGCGCTGATTACGAGCAGTACTTC.

The chain employs TRBV5-1 and TRBJ1-1; no definite D call. The V end was cut by 1 base, the J end by 3 bases, with 10 bases between. CDR3 length equals 14 residues. Germline CDR1 is SGHRS and CDR2 is YFSETQ. CDR3 DNA: TGCGCCAGCAGCTTGAAGGATACGGACACTGAAGCTTTCTTT. This translates into CASSLKDTDTEAFF.

The V call is TRBV10-1, the J call TRBJ1-1; the match to TRBD1 covers 8 bases. V was pared by 2 bases and J by 3 bases, with 26 bases of the junction left unmatched. The CDR3 sequence is 22 residues long. Germline V gene lookup returns CDR1 WNHNN and CDR2 SYGVQD (reference sequence). CDR3 loop: CASSETLFDRGPLDLRDTEAFF. CDR3 bases: TGCGCCAGCAGTGAGACCCTTTTCGACAGGGGTCCTCTCGACCTGAGGGACACTGAAGCTTTCTTT.

V and J are TRBV25-1 and TRBJ1-3; 10 bases match TRBD1. From germline, CDR1 is MGHDK and CDR2 SYGVNS. The V gene end was trimmed by 3 bases and the J gene end by 4 bases; junction bases not matched to a gene: 6. This CDR3 comprises 16 residues. CDR3 sequence reads: CASSETGGYSGNTIYF. The CDR3 DNA reads TGTGCCAGCAGTGAGACAGGGGGCTATAGCGGAAACACCATATATTTT.

The genes are TRBV11-2 and TRBJ2-6; D is unresolved. This CDR3 has 14 amino acids. V was shortened by 4 bases and J by 2 bases, with 6 bases between the two germline ends. CDR1 and CDR2 from the germline V gene are SGHAT and FQNNGV. CDR3 protein: CASSSTTGANVLTF. CDR3 nucleotides: TGTGCCAGCAGCTCAACCACTGGGGCCAACGTCCTGACTTTC. Combining the CDR3 with reference TRBV11-2 and TRBJ2-6 gives the whole variable domain EAGVAQSPRYKIIEKRQSVAFWCNPISGHATLYWYQQILGQGPKLLIQFQNNGVVDDSQLPKDRFSAERLKGVDSTLKIQPAKLEDSAVYLCASSSTTGANVLTFGAGSRLTVL.

This chain joins TRBV19 and TRBJ1-4; no firm D call. CDR1 is LNHDA and CDR2 is SQIVND in the germline V gene (reference sequence). The CDR3 has 12 residues. V lost 1 base and J lost 10, with 7 bases in between. CDR3 in amino acids: CASSIVAGKLFF. The CDR3 bases are TGTGCCAGTAGTATAGTCGCCGGAAAACTGTTTTTT. Filled out from reference TRBV19 and TRBJ1-4, the complete variable domain reads DGGITQSPKYLFRKEGQNVTLSCEQNLNHDAMYWYRQDPGQGLRLIYYSQIVNDFQKGDIAEGYSVSREKKESFPLTVTSAQKNPTAFYLCASSIVAGKLFFGSGTQLSVL.

Remarks on this clone: Other nucleotide sequences in the sample specify the same CDR3. The chain combines TRBV5-1 with TRBJ2-7; 8 bases line up with TRBD1. Germline V lookup: CDR1 SGHRS, CDR2 YFSETQ. The CDR3 contains 14 residues. The junction had 5 bases not matched to a gene; V was cut back by 4 bases and J by 2 bases. CDR3 protein: CASSLDRGPYEQYF. CDR3 nucleotide sequence: TGCGCCAGCAGCCTTGACAGGGGACCCTACGAGCAGTACTTC.